The clone carrying this TCR beta chain was observed at least ten times. The entry originates in a study of T cells in Graves' hyperthyroidism and ophthalmopathy. The CDR3 runs to 16 residues. From germline, CDR1 is LGHDT and CDR2 YNNKEL (reference sequence). V dropped 4 bases and J dropped 0 bases, with 14 bases sitting between them. It was RNA transcripts that yielded the amplified TCR beta CDR3 regions. An initial round of RT-PCR targeting the TCR CDR3 relied on the HTBI primer set. Using its own MiXCR run on the multiplex PCR reads, TCRdb lists one record per CDR3 protein. This table has about 360,000 distinct CDR3 sequences, under 15% appearing once.

V gene TRBV3-1 combines with J gene TRBJ2-3, with D hard to call. Sequencing was performed on blood. The clonotype originates from a woman younger than 30 with Graves' hyperthyroidism. Written as DNA, the CDR3 is TGTGCCAGCAGCCCCGACCGGGCCCTCAGCACAGATACGCAGTATTTT. Translating it yields CASSPDRALSTDTQYF.